These 10 T cell receptor beta chains came from one sample sequenced in a study of blood T cell repertoires in COVID-19. Sequenced by immunoSEQ multiplex PCR; TCRdb stores in-frame clones only, minus some. The sample has approximately 210,000 clones, around 89% seen once. The sample consisted of peripheral blood. These receptors were taken from a man aged 65 to 79 with acute or convalescent COVID-19.

The chain has TRBV5-5 and TRBJ2-7; no firm D call. In germline, CDR1 is SGHKS, CDR2 YYEKEE (reference sequence). The CDR3 loop spans 14 amino acids. Trimming cost V 3 bases and J 6 bases, with 16 bases left between them. CDR3 nucleotides: TGTGCCAGCAGCTCGTTATTGCCCGGCGGCGAGCAGTACTTC. Protein: CASSSLLPGGEQYF.

The chain employs TRBV28 and TRBJ2-4; D remains ambiguous. V shed 3 bases and J shed 6 bases, with 9 bases lying between them. The CDR3 covers 13 residues. CDR1 and CDR2 (germline): MDHEN, SYDVKM. CDR3 sequence: CASSFGSLNIQYF. The DNA for the CDR3 is TGTGCCAGCAGTTTCGGGTCGCTAAACATTCAGTACTTC.

The rearrangement joins TRBV6-4 to TRBJ2-2, with D possibly TRBD1 on 5 matching bases. Trimming left V 6 bases short and J 3 bases short, with 14 bases between. Germline loops: CDR1 MRHNA, CDR2 SNTAGT. The CDR3 covers 15 residues. CDR3 DNA: TGTGCCAGCAGAACCAACTTAGGGGACACCGGGGAGCTGTTTTTT. Its protein is CASRTNLGDTGELFF.

The CDR3 protein is CASSLAQGGVEQFF. In DNA form, the CDR3 reads TGCGCCAGCAGCTTGGCCCAGGGAGGAGTTGAGCAGTTCTTC. The V and J genes are TRBV5-1 and TRBJ2-1; tentative D call: TRBD2 (6 bases). This CDR3 spans 14 amino acids. From germline, CDR1 is SGHRS and CDR2 YFSETQ. V gave up 0 bases and J gave up 9 bases, with 13 bases separating them.

The chain links TRBV5-4 to TRBJ1-4; 9 nucleotides agree with TRBD1. The ends lost 3 bases at V and 10 bases at J; junction bases unmatched: 7. This CDR3 region has 14 residues. Germline CDR1 and CDR2: SGHNT and YYREEE (reference sequence). CDR3 sequence (DNA): TGTGCCAGCAGCTCGGACAGGGGAGAAGGAAAACTGTTTTTT. Translation gives CASSSDRGEGKLFF. The full variable domain, its missing parts supplied by reference TRBV5-4 and TRBJ1-4, is ETGVTQSPTHLIKTRGQQVTLRCSSQSGHNTVSWYQQALGQGPQFIFQYYREEENGRGNFPPRFSGLQFPNYSSELNVNALELDDSALYLCASSSDRGEGKLFFGSGTQLSVL.

The chain is built from TRBV7-9 and TRBJ2-7; weak D call: TRBD2 (6 bases). The V gene's germline CDR1 is SEHNR and CDR2 FQNEAQ (reference sequence). Trimming removed 3 bases from V and 2 bases from J, with 14 bases in between. The CDR3 totals 15 residues. The CDR3 region has the DNA TGTGCCAGCAGCTTTGGGAGGACTCCCACCTACGAGCAGTACTTC. It is translated as CASSFGRTPTYEQYF. Filled out from reference TRBV7-9 and TRBJ2-7, the complete variable domain reads DTGVSQNPRHKITKRGQNVTFRCDPISEHNRLYWYRQTLGQGPEFLTYFQNEAQLEKSRLLSDRFSAERPKGSFSTLEIQRTEQGDSAMYLCASSFGRTPTYEQYFGPGTRLTVT.

The chain has TRBV5-1 and TRBJ2-5; D may be TRBD2 (6 bases). The V and J ends lost 4 bases and 4 bases respectively, with 17 bases between them. The CDR3 is 15 amino acids. Germline lookup yields CDR1 SGHRS and CDR2 YFSETQ. The DNA of the CDR3 is TGCGCCAGCAGCCAAATCCCGGGAGTGGGAGAGACCCAGTACTTC. Translating gives CASSQIPGVGETQYF.

The chain carries TRBV11-1 and TRBJ2-7; 13 positions match TRBD2. The CDR3 has 16 amino acids. V lost 0 bases and J lost 4; bases outside the gene matches: 3. CDR1 is SGHAT and CDR2 is FQDESV in the germline V gene (reference sequence). In DNA, the CDR3 is TGTGCCAGCAGCTTAGCGGGGACTAGCGGGATATACGAGCAGTACTTC. This translates into CASSLAGTSGIYEQYF.

This chain links TRBV14 with TRBJ1-1; D may be TRBD1 (6 bases). The CDR3 runs to 15 residues. CDR1 and CDR2 (germline): SGHDN, FVKESK. V gave up 4 bases and J gave up 1 base, with 13 bases separating them. This chain's CDR3 is CASSPLGQRNTEAFF. The CDR3 bases are TGTGCCAGCAGCCCGCTGGGACAAAGGAACACTGAAGCTTTCTTT.

This chain links TRBV10-3 with TRBJ1-4, with TRBD1 matching over 9 bases. The J segment lost 6 bases and the V segment lost 5 bases, leaving 13 bases of the junction unmatched. This CDR3 comprises 17 residues. Germline-derived CDR1 and CDR2 are ENHRY and SYGVKD. The CDR3 nucleotides are TGTGCCATCAGTACTAATCCCCGGACAGGGGAAGATGAAAAACTGTTTTTT. Translated, it gives CAISTNPRTGEDEKLFF.